This T cell receptor beta chain was sequenced for a study of CD8+ T cells in alopecia areata. Overall study findings and caveats: Patients shared TCRs less clearly than mice did, possibly owing to HLA.

The CDR3 consists of 15 residues. V was clipped by 8 bases and J by 0 bases; unmatched bases: 8. Germline V CDR1 and CDR2: MNHEY, SMNVEV (reference sequence). As to this clone: Its specificity is unknown.

Following extraction, RNA underwent reverse transcription to cDNA, which served as the sequencing template. The protocol was immunoSEQ multiplex PCR, while the TCRdb copy is restricted to in-frame clones and leaves out a portion. The table lists around 97,000 clones, 55% of them singletons. Input material: CD4+ T cells sorted from blood. The chain couples TRBV27 to TRBJ2-7, with 9 bases lining up with TRBD2. The TCR was taken from a human donor in good health. CDR3 amino acids: CASSPAGGISYEQYF. In nucleotides, the CDR3 is TGTGCCAGCTCCCCAGCGGGGGGAATCTCCTACGAGCAGTACTTC.